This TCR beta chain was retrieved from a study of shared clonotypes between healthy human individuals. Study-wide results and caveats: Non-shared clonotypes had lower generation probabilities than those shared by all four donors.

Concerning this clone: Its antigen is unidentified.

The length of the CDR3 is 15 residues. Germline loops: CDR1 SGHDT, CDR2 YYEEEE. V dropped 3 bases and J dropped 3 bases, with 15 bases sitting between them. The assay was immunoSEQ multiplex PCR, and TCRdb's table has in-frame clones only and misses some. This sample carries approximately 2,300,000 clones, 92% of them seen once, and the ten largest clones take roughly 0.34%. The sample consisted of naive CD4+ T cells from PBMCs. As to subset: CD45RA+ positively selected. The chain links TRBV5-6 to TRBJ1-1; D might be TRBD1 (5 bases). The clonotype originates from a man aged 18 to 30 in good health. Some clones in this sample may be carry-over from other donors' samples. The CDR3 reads CASSSLRGGHTEAFF. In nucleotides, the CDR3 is TGTGCCAGCAGCTCCTTGAGGGGTGGACACACTGAAGCTTTCTTT.